This T cell receptor (beta chain) is drawn from a study of spatial heterogeneity in lung cancer. The wider study: Matched bulk RNA-seq yielded a T cell transcriptional module score. Counts of TCR transcripts in tumor regions correlated strongly with that score. In the raw reads, each unique TCR and UMI combination was present more than ten times on average.

Time point noted: sample taken at primary tumor resection. Samples were obtained from about 75 donors, all untreated early-stage non-small cell lung cancer patients. There are a few counts of this clonotype. Its antigen is unknown. One entry per CDR3 protein, called by TCRdb with MiXCR from the 5' RACE reads. Here the sample spans 16,000 or so distinct CDR3 sequences, approximately 6.3% being singletons. Study-level results: It was found that expanded intratumoral alpha and beta TCR counts tracked tumor mutation counts.

The sample in question was lung tumor tissue, obtained at surgery. This clonotype was obtained from a female donor with early-stage non-small cell lung cancer.

The CDR3 DNA reads as TGTGCCAGCAGCCCCCCGTGGGAGAATAGCAATCAGCCCCAGCATTTT. Amino acid sequence: CASSPPWENSNQPQHF. The chain employs TRBV28 and TRBJ1-5; D is unclear. Trimming stripped 6 bases from V and 0 bases from J, with 15 bases between. CDR1 and CDR2 (germline): MDHEN, SYDVKM. The CDR3 loop spans 16 amino acids.